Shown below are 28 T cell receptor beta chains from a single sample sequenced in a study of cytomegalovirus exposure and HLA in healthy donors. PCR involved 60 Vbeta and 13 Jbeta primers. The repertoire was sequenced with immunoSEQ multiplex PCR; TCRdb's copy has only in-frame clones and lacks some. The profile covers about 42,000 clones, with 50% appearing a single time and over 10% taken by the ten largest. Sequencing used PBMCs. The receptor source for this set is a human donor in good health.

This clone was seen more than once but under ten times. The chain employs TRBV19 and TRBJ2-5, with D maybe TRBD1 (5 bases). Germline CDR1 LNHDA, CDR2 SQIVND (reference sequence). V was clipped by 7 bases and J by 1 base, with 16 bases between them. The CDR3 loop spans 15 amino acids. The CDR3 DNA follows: TGTGCCAGTACCACCGGGTGGGGCACCCAAGAGACCCAGTACTTC. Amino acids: CASTTGWGTQETQYF.

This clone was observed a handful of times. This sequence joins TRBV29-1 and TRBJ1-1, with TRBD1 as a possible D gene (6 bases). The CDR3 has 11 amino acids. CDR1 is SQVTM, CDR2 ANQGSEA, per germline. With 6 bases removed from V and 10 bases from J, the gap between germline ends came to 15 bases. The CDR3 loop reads CSVTQGRGAFF. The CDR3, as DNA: TGCAGCGTAACCCAGGGGAGGGGAGCTTTCTTT.

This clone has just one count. In DNA, the CDR3 is TGTGCCAGCAGCTTCCCAGGGACTAGCGTCTACGAGCAGTACTTC. Translation gives CASSFPGTSVYEQYF. The chain has TRBV5-4 and TRBJ2-7; 10 bases fit TRBD2. Germline lookup yields CDR1 SGHNT and CDR2 YYREEE (reference sequence). The junction had 5 bases not matched to a gene; V was cut back by 2 bases and J by 3 bases. CDR3 length: 15 amino acids.

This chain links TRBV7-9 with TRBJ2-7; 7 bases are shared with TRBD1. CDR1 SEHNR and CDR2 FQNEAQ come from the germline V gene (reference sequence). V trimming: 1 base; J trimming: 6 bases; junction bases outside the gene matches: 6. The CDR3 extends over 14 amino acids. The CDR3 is CASSLGGQSSEQYF. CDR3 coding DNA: TGTGCCAGCAGCTTAGGGGGACAGAGTTCCGAGCAGTACTTC.

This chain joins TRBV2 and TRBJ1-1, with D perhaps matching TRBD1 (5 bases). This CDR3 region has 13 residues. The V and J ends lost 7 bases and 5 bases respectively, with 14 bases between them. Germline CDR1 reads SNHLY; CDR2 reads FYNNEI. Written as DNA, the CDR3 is TGTGCCAGCAACCCCGGTAGGGGAACTGAAGCTTTCTTT. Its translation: CASNPGRGTEAFF.

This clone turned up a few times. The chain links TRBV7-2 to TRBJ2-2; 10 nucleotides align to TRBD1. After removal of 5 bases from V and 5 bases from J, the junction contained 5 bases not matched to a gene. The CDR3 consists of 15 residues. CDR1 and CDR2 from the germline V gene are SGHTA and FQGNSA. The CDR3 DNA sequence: TGTGCCAGCAGCCCGTGGACAGGGGGGACCGGGGAGCTGTTTTTT. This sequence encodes CASSPWTGGTGELFF.

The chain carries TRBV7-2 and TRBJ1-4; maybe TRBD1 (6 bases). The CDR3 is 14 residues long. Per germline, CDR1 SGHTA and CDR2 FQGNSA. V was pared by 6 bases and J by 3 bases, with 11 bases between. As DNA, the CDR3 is TGTGCCAGCAGACAGGGTGGTGCTAATGAAAAACTGTTTTTT. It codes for CASRQGGANEKLFF.

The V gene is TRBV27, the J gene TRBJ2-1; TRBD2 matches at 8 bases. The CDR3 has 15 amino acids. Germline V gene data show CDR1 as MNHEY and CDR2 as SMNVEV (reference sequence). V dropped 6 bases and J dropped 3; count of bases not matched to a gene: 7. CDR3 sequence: CASRSGGFGYNEQFF. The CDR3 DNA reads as TGTGCCAGCAGAAGCGGGGGCTTTGGCTACAATGAGCAGTTCTTC.

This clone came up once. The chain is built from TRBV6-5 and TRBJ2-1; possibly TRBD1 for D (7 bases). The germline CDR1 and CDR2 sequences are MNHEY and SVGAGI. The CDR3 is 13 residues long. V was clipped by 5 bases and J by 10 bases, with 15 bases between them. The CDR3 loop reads CASSTYSGGEQFF. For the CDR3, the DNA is TGTGCCAGCAGTACCTACTCAGGGGGGGAGCAGTTCTTC.

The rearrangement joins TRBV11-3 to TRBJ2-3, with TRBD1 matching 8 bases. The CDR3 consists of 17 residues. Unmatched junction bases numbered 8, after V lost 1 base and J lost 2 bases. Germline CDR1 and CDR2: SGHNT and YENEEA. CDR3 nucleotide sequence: TGTGCCAGCAGCTTAGGGACCGGGACAGGATTCACAGATACGCAGTATTTT. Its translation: CASSLGTGTGFTDTQYF. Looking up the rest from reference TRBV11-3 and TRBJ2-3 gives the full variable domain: EAGVVQSPRYKIIEKKQPVAFWCNPISGHNTLYWYLQNLGQGPELLIRYENEEAVDDSQLPKDRFSAERLKGVDSTLKIQPAELGDSAVYLCASSLGTGTGFTDTQYFGPGTRLTVL.

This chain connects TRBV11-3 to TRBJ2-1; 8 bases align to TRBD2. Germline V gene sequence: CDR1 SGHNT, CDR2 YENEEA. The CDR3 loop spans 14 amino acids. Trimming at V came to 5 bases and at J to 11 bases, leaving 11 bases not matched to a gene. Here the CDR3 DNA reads TGTGCCAGCAGCGGCAAAATTACGGGGGGGAAGCAGTTCTTC. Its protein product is CASSGKITGGKQFF. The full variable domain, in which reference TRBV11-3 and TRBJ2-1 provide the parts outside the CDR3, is EAGVVQSPRYKIIEKKQPVAFWCNPISGHNTLYWYLQNLGQGPELLIRYENEEAVDDSQLPKDRFSAERLKGVDSTLKIQPAELGDSAVYLCASSGKITGGKQFFGPGTRLTVL.

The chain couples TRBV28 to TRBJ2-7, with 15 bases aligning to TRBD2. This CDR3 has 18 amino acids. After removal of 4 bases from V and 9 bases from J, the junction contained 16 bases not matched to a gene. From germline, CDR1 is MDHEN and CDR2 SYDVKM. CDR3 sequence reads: CASSSRTSGRAGPQGQYF. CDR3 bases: TGTGCCAGCAGTTCGAGGACTAGCGGGAGGGCAGGGCCCCAAGGGCAGTACTTC. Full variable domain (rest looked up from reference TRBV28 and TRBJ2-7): DVKVTQSSRYLVKRTGEKVFLECVQDMDHENMFWYRQDPGLGLRLIYFSYDVKMKEKGDIPEGYSVSREKKERFSLILESASTNQTSMYLCASSSRTSGRAGPQGQYFGPGTRLTVT.

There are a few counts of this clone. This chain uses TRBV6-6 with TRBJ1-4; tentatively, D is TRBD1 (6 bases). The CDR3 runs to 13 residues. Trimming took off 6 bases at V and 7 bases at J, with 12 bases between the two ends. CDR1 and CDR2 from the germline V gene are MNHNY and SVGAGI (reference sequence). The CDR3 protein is CASSGGGGEKLFF. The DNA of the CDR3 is TGTGCCAGCAGCGGTGGGGGCGGTGAAAAACTGTTTTTT.

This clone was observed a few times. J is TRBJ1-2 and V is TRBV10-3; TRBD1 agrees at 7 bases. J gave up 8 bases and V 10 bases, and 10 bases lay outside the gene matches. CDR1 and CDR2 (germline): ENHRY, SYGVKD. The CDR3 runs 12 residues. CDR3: CASGPTGTGYTF. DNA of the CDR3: TGTGCCAGCGGGCCGACAGGGACCGGCTACACCTTC.

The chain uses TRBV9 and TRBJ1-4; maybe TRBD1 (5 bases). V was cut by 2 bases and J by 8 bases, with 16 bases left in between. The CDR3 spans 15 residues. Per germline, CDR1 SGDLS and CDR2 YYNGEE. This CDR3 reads CASSVEGAGGEKLFF. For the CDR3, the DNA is TGTGCCAGCAGCGTCGAAGGGGCGGGGGGGGAAAAACTGTTTTTT.

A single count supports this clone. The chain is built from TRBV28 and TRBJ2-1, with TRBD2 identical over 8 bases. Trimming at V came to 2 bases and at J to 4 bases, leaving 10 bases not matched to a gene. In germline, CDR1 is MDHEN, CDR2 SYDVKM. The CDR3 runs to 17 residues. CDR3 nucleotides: TGTGCCAGCAGTTTAGTAGGCAACGGGGGGGGGTACAATGAGCAGTTCTTC. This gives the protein CASSLVGNGGGYNEQFF.

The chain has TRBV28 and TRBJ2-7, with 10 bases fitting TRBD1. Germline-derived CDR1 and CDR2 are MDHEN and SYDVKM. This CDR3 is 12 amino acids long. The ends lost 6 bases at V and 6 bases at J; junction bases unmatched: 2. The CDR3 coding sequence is TGTGCCAGCAGAGGGACAGGGGTCGAGCAGTACTTC. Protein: CASRGTGVEQYF. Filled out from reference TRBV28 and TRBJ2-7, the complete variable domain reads DVKVTQSSRYLVKRTGEKVFLECVQDMDHENMFWYRQDPGLGLRLIYFSYDVKMKEKGDIPEGYSVSREKKERFSLILESASTNQTSMYLCASRGTGVEQYFGPGTRLTVT.

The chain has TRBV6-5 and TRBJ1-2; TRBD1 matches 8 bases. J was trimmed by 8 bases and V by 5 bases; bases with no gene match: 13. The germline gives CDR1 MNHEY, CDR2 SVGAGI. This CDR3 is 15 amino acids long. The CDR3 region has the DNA TGTGCCAGCAGTCCCCACGTGACAGGGGAAAGAGGCTACACCTTC. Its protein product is CASSPHVTGERGYTF.

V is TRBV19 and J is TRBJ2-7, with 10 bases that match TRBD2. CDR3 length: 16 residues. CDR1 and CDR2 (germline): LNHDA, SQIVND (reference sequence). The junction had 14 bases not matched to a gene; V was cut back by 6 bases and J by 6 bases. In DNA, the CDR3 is TGTGCCAGTAGCGGACTAGCGGAACCCCTCTGGGGCGAGCAGTACTTC. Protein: CASSGLAEPLWGEQYF.

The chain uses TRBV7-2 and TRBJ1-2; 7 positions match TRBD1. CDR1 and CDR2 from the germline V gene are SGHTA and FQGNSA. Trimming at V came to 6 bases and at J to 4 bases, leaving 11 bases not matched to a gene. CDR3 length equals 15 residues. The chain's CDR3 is CASRDPTGVPYGYTF. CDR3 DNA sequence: TGTGCCAGCAGGGATCCTACAGGGGTCCCCTATGGCTACACCTTC.

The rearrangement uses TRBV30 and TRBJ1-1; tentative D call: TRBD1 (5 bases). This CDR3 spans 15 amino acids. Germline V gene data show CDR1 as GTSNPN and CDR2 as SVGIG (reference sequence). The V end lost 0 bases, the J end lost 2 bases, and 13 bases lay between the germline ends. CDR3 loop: CAWSVSRAVNTEAFF. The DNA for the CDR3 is TGTGCCTGGAGTGTAAGCAGGGCCGTTAACACTGAAGCTTTCTTT.

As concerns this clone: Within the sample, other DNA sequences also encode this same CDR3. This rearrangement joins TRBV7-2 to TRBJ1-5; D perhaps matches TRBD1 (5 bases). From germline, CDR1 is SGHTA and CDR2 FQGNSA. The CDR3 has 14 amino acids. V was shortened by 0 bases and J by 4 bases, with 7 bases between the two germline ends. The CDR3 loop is CASSLAGGNQPQHF. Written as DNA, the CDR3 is TGTGCCAGCAGCTTAGCGGGGGGGAATCAGCCCCAGCATTTT.

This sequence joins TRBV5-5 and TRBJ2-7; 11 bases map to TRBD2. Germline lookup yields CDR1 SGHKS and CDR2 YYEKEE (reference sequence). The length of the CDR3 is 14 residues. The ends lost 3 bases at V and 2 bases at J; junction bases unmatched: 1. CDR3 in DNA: TGTGCCAGCAGCTGGGGACTAGCGGCCTACGAGCAGTACTTC. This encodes CASSWGLAAYEQYF.

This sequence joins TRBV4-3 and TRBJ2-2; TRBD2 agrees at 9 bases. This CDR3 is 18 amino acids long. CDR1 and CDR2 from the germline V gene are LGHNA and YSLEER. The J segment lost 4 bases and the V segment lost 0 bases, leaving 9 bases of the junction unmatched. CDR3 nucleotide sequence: TGCGCCAGCAGCCAAGATCCCCTAGCGGGATCGGTCACCGGGGAGCTGTTTTTT. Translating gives CASSQDPLAGSVTGELFF.

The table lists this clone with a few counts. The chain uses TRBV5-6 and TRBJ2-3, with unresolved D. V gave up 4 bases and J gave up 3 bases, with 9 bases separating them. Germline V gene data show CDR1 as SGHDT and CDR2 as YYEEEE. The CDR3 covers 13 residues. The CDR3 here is CASSAYKTDTQYF. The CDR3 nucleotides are TGTGCCAGCAGCGCCTATAAGACAGATACGCAGTATTTT.

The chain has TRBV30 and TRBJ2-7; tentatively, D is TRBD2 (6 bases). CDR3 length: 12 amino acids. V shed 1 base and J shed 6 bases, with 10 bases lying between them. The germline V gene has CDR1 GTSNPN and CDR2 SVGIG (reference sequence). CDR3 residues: CAWSGRVGEQYF. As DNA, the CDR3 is TGTGCCTGGAGTGGGAGGGTGGGCGAGCAGTACTTC.

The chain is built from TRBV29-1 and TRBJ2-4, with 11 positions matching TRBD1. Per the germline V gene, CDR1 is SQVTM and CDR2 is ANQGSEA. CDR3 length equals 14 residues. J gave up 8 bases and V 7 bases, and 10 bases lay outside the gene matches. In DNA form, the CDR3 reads TGCAGCGCCGACCCCGGGACAGGGGGTTACATTCAGTACTTC. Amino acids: CSADPGTGGYIQYF. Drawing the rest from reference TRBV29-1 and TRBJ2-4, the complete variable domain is SAVISQKPSRDICQRGTSLTIQCQVDSQVTMMFWYRQQPGQSLTLIATANQGSEATYESGFVIDKFPISRPNLTFSTLTVSNMSPEDSSIYLCSADPGTGGYIQYFGAGTRLSVL.

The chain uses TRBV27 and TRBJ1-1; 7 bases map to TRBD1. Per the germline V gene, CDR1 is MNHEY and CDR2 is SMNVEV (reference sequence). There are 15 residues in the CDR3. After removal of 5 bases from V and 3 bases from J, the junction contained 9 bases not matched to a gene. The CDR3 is CASSERRQGDTEAFF. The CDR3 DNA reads TGTGCCAGCAGTGAGCGCCGACAGGGTGACACTGAAGCTTTCTTT.